This TCR beta chain originates from a study of T cell clones after liver transplantation. Study information: TCRbeta sequencing after a pre-transplant mixed lymphocyte reaction identified graft-donor-reactive clones, later tracked in post-transplant blood. Findings and caveats of the study: Rather than being deleted, graft donor-reactive T cells may have moved into the graft. Donor-reactive sequences fell more than third party-reactive ones, suggesting partial deletion.

Comment on this clone: As yet, its antigen is unknown.

Sequenced by immunoSEQ multiplex PCR; TCRdb stores in-frame clones only, minus some. The sample yields roughly 80,000 clones, over 80% seen once. V was pared by 0 bases and J by 6 bases, with 1 base of the junction left unmatched. The CDR3 is 14 residues long. CDR1 and CDR2 from the germline V gene are MNHNY and SVGAGI (reference sequence). Material: CD4+ T cells from blood, obtained at the 22-month timepoint. The receptor comes from a human patient who received a liver transplant. A subset of T cells may come from the graft donor. The chain employs TRBV6-6 and TRBJ2-2; the match to TRBD2 covers 7 bases. CDR3 in amino acids: CASSYSRGAGELFF. CDR3 bases: TGTGCCAGCAGTTACTCCCGGGGGGCCGGGGAGCTGTTTTTT.